Included here is one T cell receptor beta chain sequence, with context. The sample belongs to a study of blood T cell repertoires in COVID-19. Study as a whole: Spain, Italy and the United States supplied samples that represented acute and convalescent COVID-19. T cells, B-cell-depleted T cells, or PBMCs supplied cDNA or gDNA.

Measured with immunoSEQ multiplex PCR; TCRdb has only the in-frame clones, and not every one. The repertoire has 150,000 or so clones, around nine tenths of them found once; the top ten carry roughly 0.57%. During active infection, Seattle patients enrolled and were then monitored through disease. The CDR3 sequence is 14 residues long. Per germline, CDR1 MNHEY and CDR2 SVGEGT. The junction had 5 bases not matched to a gene; V was cut back by 6 bases and J by 4 bases. The sequenced sample consisted of peripheral blood. V gene TRBV6-2 or TRBV6-3 combines with J gene TRBJ2-3; 9 bases are shared with TRBD1. The receptor was isolated from a man aged 60 to 75 with COVID-19, enrolled during active disease. The CDR3 region has the DNA TGTGCCAGCAGCCTACAGGGGGCCCCAGATACGCAGTATTTT. Translation: CASSLQGAPDTQYF.